This T cell receptor (beta chain) was profiled in a study of cytomegalovirus exposure and HLA in healthy donors. Remarks on this clone: Its target is not known.

Primers: 60 Vbeta forward and 13 Jbeta reverse. Here immunoSEQ multiplex PCR was the method, and the copy in TCRdb shows in-frame clones only, minus some. The repertoire holds about 200,000 clones, with around three quarters as singletons. The CDR3 is made up of 16 amino acids. The V and J ends lost 3 bases and 0 bases respectively, with 12 bases between them. Looked up from germline, CDR1 is MGHRA and CDR2 is YSYEKL. Findings of the study overall: Overall, around 160 TCR beta chains were annotated as cytomegalovirus-associated.

Sequenced material: PBMCs. J is TRBJ2-1 and V is TRBV4-1; D gene unclear. The source is a man aged 40-55 years in good health and CMV-seronegative. The CDR3 DNA reads TGCGCCAGCAGCCATATAGACATCTTCTCCTACAATGAGCAGTTCTTC. Its protein product is CASSHIDIFSYNEQFF.